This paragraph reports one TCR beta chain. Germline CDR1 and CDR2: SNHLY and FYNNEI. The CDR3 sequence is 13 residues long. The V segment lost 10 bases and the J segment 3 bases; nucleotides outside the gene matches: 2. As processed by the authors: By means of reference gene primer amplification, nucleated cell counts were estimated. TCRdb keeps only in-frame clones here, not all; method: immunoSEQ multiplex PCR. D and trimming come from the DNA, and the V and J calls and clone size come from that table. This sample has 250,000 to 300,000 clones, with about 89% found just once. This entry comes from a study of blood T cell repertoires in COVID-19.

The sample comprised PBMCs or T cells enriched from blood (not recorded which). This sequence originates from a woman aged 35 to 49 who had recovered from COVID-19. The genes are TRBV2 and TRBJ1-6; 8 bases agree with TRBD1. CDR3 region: CATGGSYNSPLHF. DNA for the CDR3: TGTGCCACAGGGGGCAGCTATAATTCACCCCTCCACTTT.